This passage covers 26 T cell receptor beta chains from one sample sequenced in a study of cytomegalovirus exposure and HLA in healthy donors. Both 60 Vbeta primers and 13 Jbeta primers went into the PCR. Using immunoSEQ multiplex PCR, the repertoire was profiled, and TCRdb retains in-frame clones only, with some absent. Among 150,000 or so clones listed, almost 80% were seen once. Sequencing input: PBMCs. These TCRs come from a man between 18 and 29 years old in good health and CMV-seropositive.

The chain recombines TRBV5-4 with TRBJ2-7; a possible D gene is TRBD1 (8 bases). Germline V CDR1 and CDR2: SGHNT, YYREEE (reference sequence). The CDR3 runs 15 residues. V was pared by 0 bases and J by 1 base, with 11 bases between. CDR3 sequence: CASSLEQGGSYEQYF. CDR3 coding DNA: TGTGCCAGCAGCTTGGAACAGGGGGGGTCCTACGAGCAGTACTTC.

The chain carries TRBV9 and TRBJ1-1; D not resolved. Germline assignment: CDR1 SGDLS and CDR2 YYNGEE. V shed 0 bases and J shed 3 bases, with 12 bases lying between them. The CDR3 is 15 amino acids. CDR3 in amino acids: CASSVVFGVDTEAFF. The CDR3 DNA is TGTGCCAGCAGCGTAGTGTTCGGGGTTGACACTGAAGCTTTCTTT. The whole variable domain, remainder taken from reference TRBV9 and TRBJ1-1, is DSGVTQTPKHLITATGQRVTLRCSPRSGDLSVYWYQQSLDQGLQFLIQYYNGEERAKGNILERFSAQQFPDLHSELNLSSLELGDSALYFCASSVVFGVDTEAFFGQGTRLTVV.

For this clone: A read error may produce the germline difference seen at one junction end. This rearrangement joins TRBV6-5 to TRBJ2-3; TRBD2 is a possible D gene (7 bases). This CDR3 is 16 amino acids long. Germline V gene lookup returns CDR1 MNHEY and CDR2 SVGAGI. DNA of the CDR3: TGTGCCAGCAGCTACTCACTAGTGGGGGGGCCTTATACGCAGTATTTT. This codes for CASSYSLVGGPYTQYF.

The genes are TRBV5-6 and TRBJ1-1, with D hard to call. V lost 3 bases and J 5 bases, leaving 20 bases between the germline ends. The germline gives CDR1 SGHDT, CDR2 YYEEEE. The CDR3 is 16 amino acids. The DNA of the CDR3 is TGTGCCAGCAGCTACCTAGGTGAACACCTCCCTACTGAAGCTTTCTTT. It specifies CASSYLGEHLPTEAFF.

The chain recombines TRBV6-5 with TRBJ1-6; 7 positions agree with TRBD1. Unmatched junction bases numbered 9, after V lost 6 bases and J lost 10 bases. Looked up from germline, CDR1 is MNHEY and CDR2 is SVGAGI. The CDR3 consists of 14 residues. The CDR3, as DNA: TGTGCCAGCAGGATGACAGGGCTGGGATCACCCCTCCACTTT. Protein: CASRMTGLGSPLHF.

The J gene is TRBJ2-7, the V gene TRBV7-2, with D perhaps matching TRBD2 (5 bases). The CDR3 sequence is 11 residues long. Germline CDR1 SGHTA, CDR2 FQGNSA. Trimming stripped 7 bases from V and 4 bases from J, with 8 bases between. The CDR3, as DNA: TGTGCCAGCACAGAGGGTTACGAGCAGTACTTC. Translating gives CASTEGYEQYF.

The chain carries TRBV7-2 and TRBJ1-2, with 8 bases identical to TRBD1. The V gene's germline CDR1 is SGHTA and CDR2 FQGNSA. This CDR3 spans 14 amino acids. The V and J ends lost 5 bases and 4 bases, in that order; junction bases with no gene match: 6. The CDR3: CASSPGQGGYGYTF. The CDR3 bases are TGTGCCAGCAGCCCCGGACAGGGCGGCTATGGCTACACCTTC.

There are a few counts of this clone. The rearrangement links TRBV25-1 to TRBJ2-7, with TRBD2 identical over 11 bases. Germline CDR1 MGHDK, CDR2 SYGVNS. The CDR3 runs to 13 residues. V was pared by 8 bases and J by 2 bases, with 2 bases of the junction left unmatched. The CDR3 DNA follows: TGTGCCAGCGAACTAGCGGGAGCCTACGAGCAGTACTTC. Protein sequence: CASELAGAYEQYF.

Note on this clone: Compared with germline, one end of the junction differs, possibly owing to a read error. The chain joins TRBV10-2 to TRBJ2-5, with 13 bases that match TRBD2. Germline values: CDR1 WSHSY, CDR2 SAAADI. The length of the CDR3 is 16 residues. CDR3 amino acids: CASSRLAGGGEEIQYF. CDR3 nucleotide sequence: TGCGCCAGCAGCCGACTAGCGGGAGGCGGGGAAGAGATCCAGTACTTC.

The chain links TRBV5-6 to TRBJ2-3; TRBD2 matches 7 bases. Germline V gives CDR1 SGHDT, CDR2 YYEEEE. J was trimmed by 4 bases and V by 3 bases; bases with no gene match: 5. CDR3 size: 14 residues. The CDR3 DNA sequence: TGTGCCAGCAGCTATCCCGCGGGAGCAGATACGCAGTATTTT. Translation gives CASSYPAGADTQYF.

This chain uses TRBV18 with TRBJ1-3, with 7 bases fitting TRBD1. The CDR3 consists of 16 residues. V shed 3 bases, J shed 8 bases, and the junction held 13 bases outside the gene matches. Per the germline V gene, CDR1 is KGHSH and CDR2 is LQKENI. The CDR3 DNA reads as TGTGCCAGCTCACCGACGACAGGGCTGCGCCCAGACACCATATATTTT. As protein: CASSPTTGLRPDTIYF.

The chain uses TRBV2 and TRBJ2-7; 9 nucleotides align to TRBD1. Germline V CDR1 and CDR2: SNHLY, FYNNEI. Trimming at V came to 4 bases and at J to 3 bases, leaving 4 bases not matched to a gene. The CDR3 runs 14 residues. CDR3 DNA sequence: TGTGCCAGCAGTGGGGACAGGGCCGACTACGAGCAGTACTTC. It yields the protein CASSGDRADYEQYF.

The DNA of the CDR3 is TGCAGCGTTGAGACTAGTGGGGGGTACAATGAGCAGTTCTTC. It encodes CSVETSGGYNEQFF. V gene TRBV29-1 combines with J gene TRBJ2-1; D perhaps matches TRBD2 (6 bases). V gave up 3 bases and J gave up 4 bases, with 13 bases separating them. Per germline, CDR1 SQVTM and CDR2 ANQGSEA. This CDR3 comprises 14 residues.

The V and J genes are TRBV5-1 and TRBJ2-2, with unresolved D. V lost 0 bases and J 6 bases, leaving 9 bases between the germline ends. The CDR3 contains 14 residues. Per the germline V gene, CDR1 is SGHRS and CDR2 is YFSETQ. The CDR3 reads CASSLDLIPGELFF. The CDR3 DNA reads as TGCGCCAGCAGCTTGGATCTAATCCCCGGGGAGCTGTTTTTT. Variable domain in full (rest from reference TRBV5-1 and TRBJ2-2): KAGVTQTPRYLIKTRGQQVTLSCSPISGHRSVSWYQQTPGQGLQFLFEYFSETQRNKGNFPGRFSGRQFSNSRSEMNVSTLELGDSALYLCASSLDLIPGELFFGEGSRLTVL.

J is TRBJ2-1 and V is TRBV6-1; D is uncertain. Looked up from germline, CDR1 is MNHNS and CDR2 is SASEGT. The CDR3 has 13 amino acids. Trimming shortened V by 0 bases and J by 8 bases, and 8 bases separated the two germline ends. The CDR3 DNA sequence: TGTGCCAGCAGTGAAGCGCTTAGATATGAGCAGTTCTTC. Translated, it gives CASSEALRYEQFF.

The J gene is TRBJ2-7, the V gene TRBV6-6, with D unclear. The germline V and J ends were trimmed by 4 bases and 4 bases, with 11 bases remaining between them. Germline V CDR1 and CDR2: MNHNY, SVGAGI (reference sequence). This CDR3 region has 13 residues. The CDR3 sequence is CASSSLPPYEQYF. The CDR3 region has the DNA TGTGCCAGCAGTTCCCTCCCCCCGTACGAGCAGTACTTC.

This clone came up once. The chain has TRBV27 and TRBJ1-2; D ambiguous. Trimming cost V 2 bases and J 2 bases, with 6 bases left between them. The CDR3 runs to 13 residues. Germline V CDR1 and CDR2: MNHEY, SMNVEV (reference sequence). DNA of the CDR3: TGTGCCAGCAGTTTAGGCAGGAACTATGGCTACACCTTC. It yields the protein CASSLGRNYGYTF.

J is TRBJ2-7 and V is TRBV4-3; the match to TRBD2 covers 10 bases. CDR1 is LGHNA and CDR2 is YSLEER in the germline V gene. The junction had 6 bases not matched to a gene; V was cut back by 1 base and J by 6 bases. The CDR3 is 15 residues long. The CDR3 protein is CASSQGSGRAGEQYF. CDR3 sequence (DNA): TGCGCCAGCAGCCAAGGGAGCGGGAGGGCCGGCGAGCAGTACTTC.

This clone was counted between two and nine times. The chain uses TRBV7-9 and TRBJ2-7; D possibly corresponds to TRBD1 (6 bases). The germline CDR1 and CDR2 sequences are SEHNR and FQNEAQ (reference sequence). The CDR3 totals 13 residues. The germline V and J ends were trimmed by 6 bases and 5 bases, with 14 bases remaining between them. The CDR3 loop is CASSSGVIDEQYF. The DNA of the CDR3 is TGTGCCAGCAGTTCAGGGGTAATCGACGAGCAGTACTTC.

The CDR3: CASSLRQGIIGELFF. The CDR3 coding sequence is TGTGCCAGCAGCTTGAGACAGGGTATCATCGGGGAGCTGTTTTTT. V and J are TRBV5-6 and TRBJ2-2, with 7 bases identical to TRBD1. Germline V gene lookup returns CDR1 SGHDT and CDR2 YYEEEE. CDR3 size: 15 residues. V was pared by 1 base and J by 7 bases, with 7 bases of the junction left unmatched.

J is TRBJ2-7 and V is TRBV4-2, with TRBD1 matching 9 bases. The CDR3 runs 18 residues. The J segment lost 3 bases and the V segment lost 0 bases, leaving 12 bases of the junction unmatched. Germline CDR1 reads LGHNA; CDR2 reads YNFKEQ. The CDR3 loop is CASSQDSAGTGLLYEQYF. DNA for the CDR3: TGTGCCAGCAGCCAAGATTCTGCTGGGACAGGGCTTCTCTACGAGCAGTACTTC.

This clone came up a few times. The V and J genes are TRBV6-4 and TRBJ2-1; D is possibly TRBD2 (5 bases). The CDR3 has 15 residues. Looked up from germline, CDR1 is MRHNA and CDR2 is SNTAGT. Trimming removed 2 bases at V and 10 bases at J, with 18 bases between. This CDR3 is CASSDGRLGMEEQFF. The CDR3 DNA sequence: TGTGCCAGCAGTGACGGGAGACTGGGTATGGAGGAGCAGTTCTTC.

This clone has just a few counts. The chain couples TRBV6-6 to TRBJ1-1; D is undetermined. The germline V gene encodes CDR1 MNHNY and CDR2 SVGAGI (reference sequence). The CDR3 length is 14 residues. With 6 bases removed from V and 4 bases from J, the gap between germline ends came to 15 bases. The CDR3 region has the DNA TGTGCCAGCAGCCCCATTGAGGGTAGCACTGAAGCTTTCTTT. It is translated as CASSPIEGSTEAFF.

The chain links TRBV4-3 to TRBJ1-4; D is uncertain. V gave up 0 bases and J gave up 6 bases, with 11 bases separating them. Germline-derived CDR1 and CDR2 are LGHNA and YSLEER. The CDR3 spans 15 residues. Here the CDR3 DNA reads TGCGCCAGCAGCCAAGACGCGGCGACCGATGAAAAACTGTTTTTT. It is translated as CASSQDAATDEKLFF.

This clone has a single count. The V call is TRBV18, the J call TRBJ2-5; D may be TRBD1 (6 bases). This CDR3 region has 15 residues. Germline V gene sequence: CDR1 KGHSH, CDR2 LQKENI. Trimming took 2 bases from V and 5 from J, leaving 15 bases between them. CDR3 in DNA: TGTGCCAGCTCACCAGGGGGCGCAGTGTGGGAGACCCAGTACTTC. Amino acid sequence: CASSPGGAVWETQYF.

This clone was observed a few times. The chain recombines TRBV18 with TRBJ1-1, with D unresolved. The CDR3 length is 14 residues. Trimming pared 6 bases from V and 1 base from J, leaving 12 bases between. Germline loops: CDR1 KGHSH, CDR2 LQKENI. Written as DNA, the CDR3 is TGTGCCAGCTCTTCGGGGTCTGGGAACACTGAAGCTTTCTTT. This sequence encodes CASSSGSGNTEAFF.